What follows describes a single T cell receptor beta chain. Its antigen is currently unknown. The data belong to a study of tumor and adjacent non-tumor tissue in lung cancer. Background on the study: Some 3.9 million productive TCRbeta reads were obtained per sample on average.

Three rounds of nested PCR, following a modified ARM-PCR protocol, produced the TCRbeta library. TCRdb reprocessed the multiplex PCR reads with MiXCR, giving one entry per CDR3 protein. The sample has approximately 62,000 distinct CDR3 sequences, around 64% seen once. This sample's RNA came from whole unsorted tissue. Distant lung tissue was collected more than 3 cm away from the tumor edge. Study-wide results and caveats: Patients with more diverse tumor TCRs had worse survival. In normal lung, the top 100 clones were significantly more dominant than in tumor. TCR diversity was significantly greater in tumor than normal lung tissue.

The CDR3 is made up of 17 amino acids. The germline gives CDR1 DFQATT, CDR2 SNEGSKA (reference sequence). The ends lost 2 bases at V and 7 bases at J; junction bases unmatched: 19. The TCR originated in a man between 65 and 85 years old with non-small cell lung cancer. The rearrangement joins TRBV20-1 to TRBJ1-2, with 7 bases that match TRBD1. Sequenced sample: distant non-tumor lung tissue. This CDR3 reads CSARNDREPVRLSGYTF. The DNA for the CDR3 is TGCAGTGCTAGAAATGACAGGGAACCAGTCCGCCTTAGTGGCTACACCTTC.